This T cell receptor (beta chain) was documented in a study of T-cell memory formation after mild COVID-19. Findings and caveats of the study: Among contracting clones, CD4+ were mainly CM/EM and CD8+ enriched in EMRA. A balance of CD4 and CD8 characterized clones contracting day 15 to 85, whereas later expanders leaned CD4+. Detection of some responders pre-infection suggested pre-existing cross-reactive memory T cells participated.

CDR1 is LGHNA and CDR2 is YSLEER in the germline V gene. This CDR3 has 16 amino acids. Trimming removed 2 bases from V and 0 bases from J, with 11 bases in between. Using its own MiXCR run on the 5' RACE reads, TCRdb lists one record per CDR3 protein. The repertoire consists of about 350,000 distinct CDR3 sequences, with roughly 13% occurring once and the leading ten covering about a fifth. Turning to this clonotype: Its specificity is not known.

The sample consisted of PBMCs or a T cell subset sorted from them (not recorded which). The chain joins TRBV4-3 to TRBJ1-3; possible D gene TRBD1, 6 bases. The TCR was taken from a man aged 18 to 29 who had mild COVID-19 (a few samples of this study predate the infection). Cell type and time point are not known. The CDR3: CASSQYRDHSGNTIYF. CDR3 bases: TGCGCCAGCAGCCAATACAGGGACCACTCTGGAAACACCATATATTTT.